There are a few counts of the clone carrying this T cell receptor beta chain. Its antigen is not known. The sample originates from a study of blood T cells in healthy people across ages. Primed by a sample-barcoded 5' primer and a J-beta primer mix, a second PCR proceeded for 7 to 11 cycles. One entry per CDR3 protein results from TCRdb running MiXCR on the 5' RACE reads. Of some 930,000 distinct CDR3 sequences in the sample, about 27% were seen once. Findings of the study overall: Possibly, changes in expanded clonotypes were confounded because donor CMV status was unknown. A conclusive naive versus antigen-experienced comparison was prevented by the unsorted PBMCs.

CDR3 size: 16 residues. CDR1 SGHRS and CDR2 YFSETQ come from the germline V gene. With V trimmed by 1 base and J by 13 bases, 13 bases remained unmatched. Caucasian, healthy and from Russia, the donors were aged between roughly 6 and 100. It was roughly 10 milliliters of peripheral blood that were drawn from each donor. The same data also went into a second study, on T cells of mothers and their children.

The chain couples TRBV5-1 to TRBJ2-1, with TRBD1 matching over 11 bases. This TCR was recovered from a woman aged 35 to 49 in good health. Sample: blood. In nucleotides, the CDR3 is TGCGCCAGCAGCTTGATAGGACAGGGGGCATCAGAGACCCAGTTCTTC. It translates to CASSLIGQGASETQFF.